This TCR beta chain was captured by sequencing in a study of lymphopenia after photon versus proton radiotherapy. Broader study findings: Under photons, naive T cells and diversity fell while effector/memory populations rose. Authors raise, but do not show, better survival with proton therapy.

The repertoire was sequenced with immunoSEQ multiplex PCR; TCRdb's copy has only in-frame clones and lacks some. The table has 15,000 to 20,000 clones, approximately 90% seen once. With regard to this clone: What it binds is unknown.

The V and J ends lost 4 bases and 3 bases respectively, with 18 bases between them. The CDR3 is made up of 16 amino acids. Germline V gene data show CDR1 as SGHTA and CDR2 as FQGNSA. The rearrangement uses TRBV7-2 and TRBJ1-2, with a weak D call TRBD1 (5 bases). The sample here was peripheral blood, taken from a patient treated with proton-based radiotherapy. This TCR derives from a man in his 70s with pancreatic cancer. The DNA for the CDR3 is TGTGCCAGCAGCTACGGCGGGACCAAAGTTCACTATGGCTACACCTTC. The encoded protein is CASSYGGTKVHYGYTF. Full variable domain (outside the CDR3, taken from reference TRBV7-2 and TRBJ1-2): GAGVSQSPSNKVTEKGKDVELRCDPISGHTALYWYRQSLGQGLEFLIYFQGNSAPDKSGLPSDRFSAERTGGSVSTLTIQRTQQEDSAVYLCASSYGGTKVHYGYTFGSGTRLTVV.